The clone carrying this T cell receptor (beta chain) has just a few counts. This entry is derived from a study of blood T cell repertoires in COVID-19. Overall study context: Specimens from acute and convalescent COVID-19 originated in the United States, Italy and Spain. T cells, B-cell-depleted T cells, or PBMCs supplied cDNA or gDNA.

V lost 3 bases, J lost 5 bases, and 17 bases lay in between. The CDR3 covers 15 residues. Germline lookup yields CDR1 DFQATT and CDR2 SNEGSKA (reference sequence). Produced via immunoSEQ multiplex PCR; TCRdb's table is partial and in-frame only. The repertoire holds about 260,000 clones, about 89% seen once, with about 8.6% in the top ten. This sequence joins TRBV20-1 and TRBJ1-5; weak D call: TRBD1 (5 bases). The source of this sequence is a man aged 35-49 years with active or convalescent COVID-19. The sequencing input was peripheral blood. CDR3 sequence (DNA): TGCAGTGCTAGTCTCGCCGGTGGGGACTATCAGCCCCAGCATTTT. It yields the protein CSASLAGGDYQPQHF.